One sample yielded the 14 T cell receptor beta chains listed below, sequenced in a study of regulatory T cells in long-lasting Graves disease. Relying on iRepertoire HTBI primers and Arm-PCR of CDR3 regions, the team built TCR beta libraries. TCRdb fed the multiplex PCR reads into MiXCR, producing one record per CDR3 protein. This sample has approximately 540,000 distinct CDR3 sequences, with around 11% found just once. Described time point: newly diagnosed GD, antithyroid drugs for less than 3 months. Extracted RNA from PBMCs served as the source of the TCR library. The same specimen was also included in a second study, on T cells in Graves' hyperthyroidism and ophthalmopathy.

The sequences come from peripheral blood mononuclear cells (PBMCs), collected at new diagnosis, from a patient treated with antithyroid drugs. Receptors were obtained from a woman aged 25 to 39 with Graves disease.

Many counts were recorded for this clonotype. The genes are TRBV4-1 and TRBJ1-5, with D perhaps TRBD1 (5 bases). V lost 0 bases and J 2 bases, leaving 11 bases between the germline ends. CDR1 and CDR2 from the germline V gene are MGHRA and YSYEKL. This CDR3 has 16 amino acids. This CDR3 is CASSQDRARGNQPQHF. In DNA form, the CDR3 reads TGCGCCAGCAGCCAAGACCGAGCCAGGGGCAATCAGCCCCAGCATTTT.

This chain links TRBV11-3 with TRBJ2-3; the D gene is possibly TRBD2 (5 bases). This CDR3 is built from 14 residues. Germline-derived CDR1 and CDR2 are SGHNT and YENEEA. V lost 5 bases and J lost 1, with 10 bases in between. The CDR3 loop is CASSDGLGTDTQYF. In DNA, the CDR3 is TGTGCCAGCAGCGACGGACTTGGCACAGATACGCAGTATTTT. The full variable domain, rest sourced from reference TRBV11-3 and TRBJ2-3, is EAGVVQSPRYKIIEKKQPVAFWCNPISGHNTLYWYLQNLGQGPELLIRYENEEAVDDSQLPKDRFSAERLKGVDSTLKIQPAELGDSAVYLCASSDGLGTDTQYFGPGTRLTVL.

There are many counts of this clonotype. The V call is TRBV20-1, the J call TRBJ1-2; D remains ambiguous. Germline-derived CDR1 and CDR2 are DFQATT and SNEGSKA (reference sequence). V shed 3 bases and J shed 7 bases, with 15 bases lying between them. This CDR3 region has 13 residues. Here the CDR3 DNA reads TGCAGTGCTAGGATGGAGGGCCTTACTGGCTACACCTTC. Translation gives CSARMEGLTGYTF.

This clonotype was recorded at least ten times. The CDR3 here is CAWSLRGRYEQYF. The CDR3 DNA is TGTGCCTGGAGTCTCAGGGGGCGGTACGAGCAGTACTTC. This chain joins TRBV30 and TRBJ2-3, with 8 bases aligning to TRBD1. The DNA matches TRBJ2-7 better at its end, which makes the J call doubtful. Germline V CDR1 and CDR2: GTSNPN, SVGIG (reference sequence). CDR3 length: 13 residues.

This clonotype was recorded a few times. The rearrangement joins TRBV2 to TRBJ1-5, with 9 bases lining up with TRBD1. The CDR3 runs 15 residues. V was pared by 4 bases and J by 4 bases, with 5 bases of the junction left unmatched. Germline V gives CDR1 SNHLY, CDR2 FYNNEI. CDR3 in DNA: TGTGCCAGCAGTGGGGACAGGGTAGGGAATCAGCCCCAGCATTTT. This encodes CASSGDRVGNQPQHF.

This clonotype was seen many times. The V and J genes are TRBV27 and TRBJ2-4; D call uncertain. The germline gives CDR1 MNHEY, CDR2 SMNVEV (reference sequence). Trimming removed 6 bases from V and 1 base from J, with 22 bases in between. The CDR3 contains 18 residues. This CDR3 reads CASSPRATMFDAKNIQYF. The CDR3 DNA follows: TGTGCCAGCAGCCCCCGGGCCACCATGTTCGATGCCAAAAACATTCAGTACTTC.

The rearrangement joins TRBV6-5 to TRBJ2-7, with D perhaps matching TRBD1 (6 bases). Trimming took off 3 bases at V and 0 bases at J, with 12 bases between the two ends. From germline, CDR1 is MNHEY and CDR2 SVGAGI. CDR3 length: 15 residues. CDR3 residues: CASSYERDISYEQYF. In DNA form, the CDR3 reads TGTGCCAGCAGTTATGAAAGGGACATCTCCTACGAGCAGTACTTC.

This clonotype was seen many times. The chain employs TRBV10-2 and TRBJ1-3; TRBD1 agrees at 7 bases. In germline, CDR1 is WSHSY, CDR2 SAAADI. The CDR3 has 14 amino acids. V dropped 6 bases and J dropped 3; count of bases not matched to a gene: 5. The CDR3 protein is CASSPTGVGNTIYF. CDR3 nucleotide sequence: TGCGCCAGCAGCCCAACAGGGGTTGGAAACACCATATATTTT.

The CDR3 reads CASSRTGHQETQYF. CDR3 DNA sequence: TGTGCCAGCAGTAGGACAGGGCACCAAGAGACCCAGTACTTC. This chain links TRBV27 with TRBJ2-5; 8 bases align to TRBD1. J was trimmed by 0 bases and V by 5 bases; bases with no gene match: 2. Germline CDR1 MNHEY, CDR2 SMNVEV (reference sequence). CDR3 size: 14 residues.

Ten or more counts support this clonotype. The chain combines TRBV5-1 with TRBJ2-2, with 12 bases aligning to TRBD1. The junction had 4 bases not matched to a gene; V was cut back by 3 bases and J by 10 bases. The CDR3 runs 14 residues. Germline V lookup: CDR1 SGHRS, CDR2 YFSETQ. The CDR3 sequence: CASSWGQGAMELFF. The CDR3 DNA follows: TGCGCCAGCAGCTGGGGACAGGGGGCTATGGAGCTGTTTTTT.

The V call is TRBV19, the J call TRBJ1-5, with D perhaps matching TRBD1 (6 bases). The V and J ends lost 10 bases and 5 bases respectively, with 15 bases between them. This CDR3 contains 13 residues. From germline, CDR1 is LNHDA and CDR2 SQIVND (reference sequence). Written as DNA, the CDR3 is TGTGCCACCTCGTCGGGGGCCCATCAGCCCCAGCATTTT. The encoded protein is CATSSGAHQPQHF.

There are a few counts of this clonotype. A much larger clonotype is one base distant, so this may be a read error. V gene TRBV29-1 combines with J gene TRBJ2-1, with TRBD2 matching over 7 bases. Germline CDR1 and CDR2: SQVTM and ANQGSEA. The CDR3 is 12 amino acids. CDR3 in amino acids: CSGKRDYNERFF. The CDR3 DNA reads TGCAGCGGAAAGCGGGATTACAATGAGCGGTTCTTC.

This clonotype was seen many times. The chain recombines TRBV4-3 with TRBJ2-1; the D is unclear. Germline V gene data show CDR1 as LGHNA and CDR2 as YSLEER. The CDR3 runs to 16 residues. V gave up 6 bases and J gave up 2 bases, with 17 bases separating them. The CDR3 nucleotides are TGCGCCAGCAGTGTTGAAGAAACTCGACCCTACAATGAGCAGTTCTTC. Its protein product is CASSVEETRPYNEQFF.

This clonotype was recorded many times. The J gene is TRBJ2-7, the V gene TRBV18, with D possibly TRBD2 on 5 matching bases. This CDR3 comprises 13 residues. Germline V gene sequence: CDR1 KGHSH, CDR2 LQKENI. V dropped 6 bases and J dropped 1 base, with 10 bases sitting between them. The CDR3 bases are TGTGCCAGCTCCCCCGGGATGTCCTACGAGCAGTACTTC. Translation gives CASSPGMSYEQYF.